These 2 T cell receptor beta chains were sequenced from one sample in a study of tumor-infiltrating lymphocytes in primary liver carcinoma. Bulk tissue was left unsorted, and RNA and DNA were co-extracted from 20-30 mg of it. The input was about 500 ng total RNA; TCR beta cDNA was made from it with a constant-region primer. Investigators got TCR beta libraries out of three nested multiplex PCR rounds, done with slightly modified ARM-PCR. With TRBV1-TRBV30 forward primers and a C-beta reverse primer, the first two PCR rounds were run for about 10 cycles each. TCRdb reprocessed the multiplex PCR reads via MiXCR and lists one record per CDR3 protein. The table records 80,000 or so distinct CDR3 sequences, 71% of them present only once. Sequencing was carried out using liver tumor tissue from sampling region 4. Subset meaning: tumor region T4, right-lateral pole. The receptor source for this set is a woman in her sixties with primary liver carcinoma and hepatitis B virus infection.

This rearrangement joins TRBV11-2 to TRBJ2-7; 7 bases align to TRBD1. CDR1 and CDR2 from the germline V gene are SGHAT and FQNNGV. This CDR3 has 12 residues. The CDR3 region has the DNA TGTCCTAGCAGCCAGACAGGGTCCGGGCAGTACTTC. Translating it yields CPSSQTGSGQYF.

The chain recombines TRBV6-1 with TRBJ1-1, with no clear D. The CDR3 is made up of 15 amino acids. From germline, CDR1 is MNHNS and CDR2 SASEGT. The V end lost 5 bases, the J end lost 5 bases, and 18 bases lay between the germline ends. The CDR3 DNA is TGTGCCAGCAGTTTTTTTCGGCGGTCGAATACTGAAGCTTTCTTT. This translates into CASSFFRRSNTEAFF.